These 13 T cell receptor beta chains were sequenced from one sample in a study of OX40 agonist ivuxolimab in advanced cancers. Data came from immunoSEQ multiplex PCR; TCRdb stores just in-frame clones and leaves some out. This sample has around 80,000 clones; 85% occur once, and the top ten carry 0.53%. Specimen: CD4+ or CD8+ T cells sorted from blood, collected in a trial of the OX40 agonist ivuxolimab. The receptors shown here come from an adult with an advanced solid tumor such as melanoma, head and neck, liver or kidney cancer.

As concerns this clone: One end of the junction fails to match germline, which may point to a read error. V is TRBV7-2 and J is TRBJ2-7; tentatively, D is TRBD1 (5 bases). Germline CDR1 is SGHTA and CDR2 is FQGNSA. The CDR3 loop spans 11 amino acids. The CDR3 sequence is CASSLGTGRDF. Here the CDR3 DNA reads TGTGCCAGCAGCTTAGGTACAGGAAGGGACTTC.

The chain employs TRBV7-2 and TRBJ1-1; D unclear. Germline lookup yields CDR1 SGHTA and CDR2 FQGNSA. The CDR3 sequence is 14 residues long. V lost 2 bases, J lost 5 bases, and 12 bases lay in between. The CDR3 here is CASSLKAGQTEAFF. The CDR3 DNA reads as TGTGCCAGCAGCTTAAAGGCCGGGCAAACTGAAGCTTTCTTT.

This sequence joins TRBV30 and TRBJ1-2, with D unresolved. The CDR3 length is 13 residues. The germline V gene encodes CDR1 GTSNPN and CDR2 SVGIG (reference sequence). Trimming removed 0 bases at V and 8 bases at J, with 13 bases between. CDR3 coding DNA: TGTGCCTGGAGTGTTCAGGAAGTAGGGGGCTACACCTTC. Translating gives CAWSVQEVGGYTF.

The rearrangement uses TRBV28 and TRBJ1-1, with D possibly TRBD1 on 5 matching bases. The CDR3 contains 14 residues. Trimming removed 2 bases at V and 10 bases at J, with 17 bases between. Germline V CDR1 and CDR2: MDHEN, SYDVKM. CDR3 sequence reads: CASSLESRVAAAFF. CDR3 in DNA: TGTGCCAGCAGTTTAGAATCCAGGGTAGCGGCAGCTTTCTTT.

The CDR3 DNA is TGTGCCAGCAGGGCCGGGACCGAGCAGTACTTC. As protein: CASRAGTEQYF. The genes are TRBV11-3 and TRBJ2-7; D may be TRBD1 or TRBD2 (5 bases each). The CDR3 is made up of 11 amino acids. Germline CDR1 is SGHNT and CDR2 is YENEEA. V gave up 6 bases and J gave up 6 bases, with 9 bases separating them.

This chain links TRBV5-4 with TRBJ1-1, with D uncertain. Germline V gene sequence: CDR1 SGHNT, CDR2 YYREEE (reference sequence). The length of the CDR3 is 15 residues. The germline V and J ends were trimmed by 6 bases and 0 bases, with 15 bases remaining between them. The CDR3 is CASTFSGRMNTEAFF. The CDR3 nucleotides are TGTGCCAGCACCTTTTCGGGAAGAATGAACACTGAAGCTTTCTTT. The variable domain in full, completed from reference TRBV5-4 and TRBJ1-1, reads ETGVTQSPTHLIKTRGQQVTLRCSSQSGHNTVSWYQQALGQGPQFIFQYYREEENGRGNFPPRFSGLQFPNYSSELNVNALELDDSALYLCASTFSGRMNTEAFFGQGTRLTVV.

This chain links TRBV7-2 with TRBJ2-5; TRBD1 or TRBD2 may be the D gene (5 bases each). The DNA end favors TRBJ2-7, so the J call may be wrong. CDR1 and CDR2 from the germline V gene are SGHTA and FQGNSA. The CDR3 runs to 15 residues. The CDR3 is CASSSGATSIYEQYF. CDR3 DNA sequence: TGTGCCAGCAGCTCCGGGGCCACCTCCATTTACGAGCAGTACTTC.

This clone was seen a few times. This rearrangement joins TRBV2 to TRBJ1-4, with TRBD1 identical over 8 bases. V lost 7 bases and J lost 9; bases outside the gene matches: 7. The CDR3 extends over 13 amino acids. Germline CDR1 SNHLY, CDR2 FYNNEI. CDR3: CASTQDREKKLFF. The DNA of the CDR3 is TGTGCCAGCACTCAGGACAGGGAGAAAAAACTGTTTTTT.

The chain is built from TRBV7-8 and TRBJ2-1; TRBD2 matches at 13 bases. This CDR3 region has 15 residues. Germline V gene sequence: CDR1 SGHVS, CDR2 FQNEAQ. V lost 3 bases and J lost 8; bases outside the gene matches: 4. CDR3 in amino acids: CASSFRGLAGDEQFF. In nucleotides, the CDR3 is TGTGCCAGCAGCTTTCGCGGACTAGCGGGGGATGAGCAGTTCTTC.

The CDR3 DNA is TGTGCCTGGAGTGAGGGGAGCAATCAGCCCCAGCATTTT. Protein: CAWSEGSNQPQHF. This rearrangement joins TRBV30 to TRBJ1-5; maybe TRBD1 (5 bases). Trimming left V 1 base short and J 1 base short, with 5 bases between. This CDR3 comprises 13 residues. Germline-derived CDR1 and CDR2 are GTSNPN and SVGIG (reference sequence).

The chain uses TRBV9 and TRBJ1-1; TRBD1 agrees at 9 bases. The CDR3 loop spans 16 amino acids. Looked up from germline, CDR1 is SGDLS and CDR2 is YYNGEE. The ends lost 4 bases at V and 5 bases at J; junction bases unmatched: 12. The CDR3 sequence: CASSPQGARVWTEAFF. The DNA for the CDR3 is TGTGCCAGCAGCCCACAGGGGGCGAGGGTGTGGACTGAAGCTTTCTTT.

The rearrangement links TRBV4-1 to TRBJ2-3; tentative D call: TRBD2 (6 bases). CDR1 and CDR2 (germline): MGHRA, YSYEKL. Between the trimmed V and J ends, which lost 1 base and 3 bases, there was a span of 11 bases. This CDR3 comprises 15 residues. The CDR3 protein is CASSQGRSGTDTQYF. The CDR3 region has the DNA TGCGCCAGCAGCCAAGGACGTAGCGGTACAGATACGCAGTATTTT.

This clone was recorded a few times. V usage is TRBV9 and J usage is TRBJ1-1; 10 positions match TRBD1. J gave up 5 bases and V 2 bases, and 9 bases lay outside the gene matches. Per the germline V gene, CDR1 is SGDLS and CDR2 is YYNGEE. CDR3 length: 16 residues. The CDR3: CASSVRQGAMGTEAFF. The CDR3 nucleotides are TGTGCCAGCAGCGTCCGACAGGGGGCAATGGGGACTGAAGCTTTCTTT.